What follows are 11 T cell receptor beta chains derived from one specimen sequenced in a study of T cells in Graves' hyperthyroidism and ophthalmopathy. TCR beta CDR3 sequences were amplified from RNA transcripts. With the HTBI primer set, the TCR CDR3 went through a first round of RT-PCR. Each CDR3 protein is one row after TCRdb ran MiXCR on the multiplex PCR reads. The table records 550,000 to 800,000 distinct CDR3 sequences, 17% of them present only once. Sequenced material: blood. Receptor source: a man aged 45-60 years with Graves' hyperthyroidism.

This clonotype has a single count. The conserved final phenylalanine or tryptophan is absent from the CDR3, which likely points to a read error. The gene calls are TRBV18 and TRBJ2-3; D is ambiguous. CDR1 is KGHSH and CDR2 is LQKENI in the germline V gene. The V end lost 0 bases, the J end lost 8 bases, and 12 bases lay between the germline ends. The CDR3 totals 14 residues. Here the CDR3 reads CASSPPAPGVTQYY. The CDR3 region has the DNA TGTGCCAGCTCACCACCGGCACCGGGCGTTACGCAGTATTAT.

The genes are TRBV20-1 and TRBJ2-2, with 9 bases aligning to TRBD1. This CDR3 region has 17 residues. The junction had 16 bases not matched to a gene; V was cut back by 7 bases and J by 4 bases. Germline assignment: CDR1 DFQATT and CDR2 SNEGSKA (reference sequence). CDR3 DNA: TGCAGTGTAAAAGGACAGGGGACTGCCGCGGGCACCGGGGAGCTGTTTTTT. Translation gives CSVKGQGTAAGTGELFF.

The chain carries TRBV29-1 and TRBJ1-6; the match to TRBD1 covers 7 bases. The CDR3 is 13 amino acids. Germline lookup yields CDR1 SQVTM and CDR2 ANQGSEA. J was trimmed by 8 bases and V by 7 bases; bases with no gene match: 8. The CDR3 here is CSAADRVDSPLHF. The CDR3 nucleotides read TGCAGCGCCGCAGACAGGGTGGATTCACCCCTCCACTTT.

This clonotype has at least ten counts. The chain is built from TRBV6-1 and TRBJ2-1; 9 bases fit TRBD2. The CDR3 is 17 amino acids. Unmatched junction bases numbered 17, after V lost 6 bases and J lost 8 bases. Germline CDR1 and CDR2: MNHNS and SASEGT. The CDR3 sequence: CASRRIGREGRRDEQFF. DNA of the CDR3: TGTGCCAGCAGGCGTATAGGGCGGGAGGGCCGAAGGGATGAGCAGTTCTTC.

This clonotype was seen only a few times. One base away lies a much larger clone, so this may be a sequencing read error. V gene TRBV11-2 combines with J gene TRBJ2-1; no clear D. In germline, CDR1 is SGHAT, CDR2 FQNNGV. V was clipped by 0 bases and J by 2 bases, with 11 bases between them. There are 16 residues in the CDR3. For the CDR3, the DNA is TGTGCCAGCAGCTTAGAACGGGTGAGCCCCTACAATGAGCAGTTCTTC. Protein: CASSLERVSPYNEQFF.

A few counts support this clonotype. The chain combines TRBV14 with TRBJ2-3; 11 positions match TRBD2. J was trimmed by 6 bases and V by 3 bases; bases with no gene match: 11. Germline V CDR1 and CDR2: SGHDN, FVKESK. The CDR3 covers 17 residues. For the CDR3, the DNA is TGTGCCAGCAGCCACGACCTTACTAGCGGGAGAGGGGATACGCAGTATTTT. It yields the protein CASSHDLTSGRGDTQYF.

This clonotype was seen ten or more times. V gene TRBV28 combines with J gene TRBJ2-1, with 9 bases that match TRBD1. The germline gives CDR1 MDHEN, CDR2 SYDVKM. Losses at the gene ends were 7 bases for V and 5 bases for J; bases not matched to a gene: 12. The CDR3 contains 16 residues. CDR3 region: CASTPSPGTGNNEQFF. The CDR3 DNA reads TGTGCCAGCACCCCATCTCCCGGGACAGGGAACAATGAGCAGTTCTTC.

In its sample, this clonotype was seen many times. This chain links TRBV7-8 with TRBJ2-1; tentative D call: TRBD2 (6 bases). Per the germline V gene, CDR1 is SGHVS and CDR2 is FQNEAQ. V was trimmed by 1 base and J by 9 bases, leaving 13 bases between them. The CDR3 spans 14 residues. The CDR3 coding sequence is TGTGCCAGCAGCTTAGAACTAGCCAGTTTTGAGCAGTTCTTC. Residues: CASSLELASFEQFF. Supplemented by reference TRBV7-8 and TRBJ2-1, the full variable domain reads GAGVSQSPRYKVAKRGQDVALRCDPISGHVSLFWYQQALGQGPEFLTYFQNEAQLDKSGLPSDRFFAERPEGSVSTLKIQRTQQEDSAVYLCASSLELASFEQFFGPGTRLTVL.

This clonotype occurred many times. This chain links TRBV7-2 with TRBJ2-1, with 15 bases that match TRBD2. The CDR3 has 18 residues. Looked up from germline, CDR1 is SGHTA and CDR2 is FQGNSA. Trimming cost V 1 base and J 5 bases; bases outside gene matches: 6. Written as DNA, the CDR3 is TGTGCCAGCAGCTTAGGGTACAGGACTAGCGGGAGGGACAATGAGCAGTTCTTC. This sequence encodes CASSLGYRTSGRDNEQFF.

This clonotype has only a few counts. V usage is TRBV6-1 and J usage is TRBJ1-2; weak D call: TRBD1 (5 bases). Trimming pared 7 bases from V and 7 bases from J, leaving 13 bases between. This CDR3 has 12 amino acids. Looked up from germline, CDR1 is MNHNS and CDR2 is SASEGT. The CDR3 loop is CASKTLGGGYTF. The DNA of the CDR3 is TGTGCCAGCAAAACGTTGGGGGGTGGCTACACCTTC.

Many counts were recorded for this clonotype. CDR3 amino acids: CASSLSGNYHSGDLYEQYF. The CDR3 nucleotides are TGTGCCAGCAGTTTATCGGGGAATTATCATAGCGGAGACCTATACGAGCAGTACTTC. This rearrangement joins TRBV27 to TRBJ2-7; TRBD2 is a possible D gene (6 bases). The CDR3 totals 19 residues. The V gene's germline CDR1 is MNHEY and CDR2 SMNVEV (reference sequence). V lost 0 bases and J lost 4, with 25 bases in between.